What follows describes a single TCR beta chain. This clone's antigen is unknown. The sample holds no much larger clone one base away, and base qualities are not on file. The data are from a study of cytomegalovirus exposure and HLA in healthy donors (dated 2017 in TCRdb). Background on the whole study: According to an earlier analysis of a few hundred of the donors, about 179 million T cells yielded 90 million to 140 million unique TCR beta sequences and 250 to 350 Gb of sequence data. The study was designed to test whether signatures of past pathogen exposure could be identified by cataloging public T cell receptors. HLA typing included class I and class II loci at four-digit resolution. Of the roughly 410 genotyped donors, 75% to 85% were placed in the genetic ancestry cluster associated with self-reported Caucasian donors. The later analysis used no new phenotypic data to find candidate immune exposures, relying instead on TCR beta sequences and their occurrence across donors. Typing coverage differed by locus: A, B, C, DRB1 and DQB1 were typed in about 620-630 donors, DQA1 in 500 to 550, DPA1 in around 580, and DPB1 in around 440. Alongside the repertoire data, information on donor age, sex, ethnicity and CMV serostatus was compiled. Around 320 gigabases of sequencing data and approximately 93 million unique TCR sequences were included in an early release covering several hundred HLA-typed donors. In an earlier analysis of a few hundred of the donors, high-throughput TCR beta sequencing was used to judge whether each TCR beta V gene segment behaved as functional or pseudogenic. Across under 500 genotyped donors of the cohort, an average of 235,054 unique TCR beta nucleotide sequences per donor were sequenced, and 15% to 20% of those sequences were non-productive. Because of strong linkage in the cohort, 4 to 6 DR-DQ haplotypes were treated as single units for association and clustering. To study patterns of TCR occurrence, a later analysis re-analyzed previously published TCR beta repertoires from hundreds of donors and added high-resolution HLA genotyping. The study used immunosequencing to profile the T cell repertoires of approximately 640 subjects and linked those repertoires to cytomegalovirus serostatus. Besides the first cohort of 666 subjects, a separate validation cohort made up of 90 to 150 different subjects was used. To predict cytomegalovirus infection status, the study combined high-throughput TCR immunosequencing, statistical association of individual TCRs with disease status, and machine learning. Every repertoire in the discovery cohort had been generated on one and the same sequencing platform. Genome-wide SNP genotypes for about 65% of the roughly 670 donors were used in a later genetic analysis, which treated that subset as a discovery cohort. Broader findings and caveats from the paper: It was suggested by the authors that the approach could potentially be generalized to other disease states and immunological phenotypes. The earlier analysis of a few hundred of the donors excluded roughly 17 rarely observed V segments, including chromosome 9 orphons, because counts were too low. Linkage disequilibrium might explain the correlated functional status among segregating V segments, but an unknown experimental factor could not be ruled out. A later analysis reported that several top co-occurrence clusters appeared linked to parvovirus B19, influenza, CMV and Epstein-Barr virus. Most TCR sequences were seen in very few donors, while some public TCRs were found in many individuals. Strong co-occurrence of HLA alleles, especially DR and DQ, made assigning TCR associations to individual alleles difficult. Immune exposure information for the cohort was limited to CMV serostatus. According to a later analysis, TCR association rates differed among HLA loci, with DRB1 alleles showing the most associated TCRs and HLA-C alleles showing the fewest. A cluster of highly shared sequence variants was judged likely to be a technical artifact of the sequencing pipeline. A further reported finding was that TCR beta sequences accurately predicted the HLA-A and HLA-B alleles for most subjects in the first cohort. A later analysis found that most CMV-associated TCR beta chains appeared HLA-restricted, with HLA associations seemingly driven largely by CMV exposure. In vitro tests confirmed that three of the cytomegalovirus-associated TCR beta chains recognize cytomegalovirus antigens. Presence/absence analyses assumed roughly uniform sequencing depth across donors, an assumption that may not hold. In an earlier analysis of around 500 of the donors, most TCR beta V segments appeared in productive rearrangements about 87% or about 30% of the time, broadly matching IMGT annotations. Because HLA typing was missing for some donors at each locus, association tests included only the typed subset. Because the 87-base-pair reads could not distinguish some IMGT-functional V segments, including TRBV6-2 and TRBV6-3, those segments were excluded. V-gene and J-gene trimming of TCR beta chains was associated with a missense DCLRE1C variant in a later genetic analysis, and the association was replicated in an independent cohort. Only TCR beta chains were sequenced in this cohort, and the absence of alpha or paired-chain data limited detectable features. The study listed 150 to 200 TCR beta chains as associated with cytomegalovirus. In a later analysis, HLA-associated TCR beta chains were found to be more clonally expanded and to have lower generation probabilities than equally common non-associated chains. Specific HLA alleles were associated with over 15,000 TCR beta sequences at a false discovery rate of 0.05 in a later analysis. In a later genetic analysis, fewer N-insertions in productive TCRs were reported among donors in an Asian-associated ancestry cluster than the roughly 710-donor mean. The classifier was reported to diagnose cytomegalovirus status with high specificity and sensitivity in both the original and validation cohorts.

CDR3 length: 15 amino acids, cysteine to phenylalanine. The retained sequence is limited to the CDR3, 45 bases, with the frame set at the first base. In the germline V gene, CDR1 corresponds to MDHEN and CDR2 to SYDVKM. Relative to germline, V is missing 5 bases and J is missing 3 bases, with 6 bases of the junction outside any gene match. The cohort consisted of fewer than 700 healthy bone marrow donors. At the time of sampling, all cohort members were nominally healthy, though unrecorded immune exposures were likely present. The donor tested CMV seronegative and was one of the 352 seronegative cohort members. A peripheral blood sample was provided by each donor, and peripheral blood mononuclear cells were used for TCR beta sequencing. The Qiagen DNeasy Blood Extraction Kit was used to extract genomic DNA from the blood cell samples. Receptor amplification or capture employed the immunoSEQ multiplex PCR assay. A mixture of 60 forward primers for TCR Vbeta segments and 13 reverse primers for TCR Jbeta segments was used in the multiplex PCR. Amplification of the CDR3 region of rearranged TCR beta genes was performed with a multiplex PCR assay on genomic DNA. Amplified TCR beta libraries were sequenced as 87-base-pair reads on the Illumina HiSeq System. As for how the authors treated the data: A later analysis counted about 80 million unique TCR beta chains across the 640 or so repertoires, and roughly 11 million of these chains were shared by at least two donors. Raw reads were error-corrected and collapsed into unique sequences with a nearest-neighbor algorithm that merged closely related sequences to remove PCR and sequencing errors. V, D and J gene segments were assigned by aligning CDR3 sequences to IMGT reference sequences. Each retained sequence needed at least a six-nucleotide match to both a V gene segment and a J gene segment. Rearrangements were called productive when the CDR3 lacked stop codons and stayed in frame with V and J; all others were non-productive. CDR3 was defined according to IMGT convention as the region running from the second conserved V-encoded cysteine to the conserved J-encoded phenylalanine. The earlier analysis of fewer than 700 of the donors excluded sequences that lacked an unambiguous match to a single V gene segment. In an earlier analysis of around 590 of the donors, a V segment was called functional when productive rearrangements were above 56.7%, and segregating when the standard deviation between donors exceeded 5%. A statistical classification framework was developed to diagnose cytomegalovirus status using the catalog of TCR beta chain sequences. In a later analysis, V and J genes were assigned by comparing TCR nucleotide sequences against IMGT/GENE-DB human TR gene sequences. The TCRdist pipeline was used in a later analysis to assign CDR3 sequences and most-parsimonious VDJ recombination scenarios. A later analysis defined each TCR beta chain by its CDR3 amino acid sequence plus V-gene family, and excluded reads lacking a unique V-gene family. A later analysis removed 550 to 700 highly shared, low-generation-probability nucleotide sequences to deal with suspected cross-contamination and a sequencing artifact. For each public chain, a later analysis derived a clonal expansion index from normalized ranks of inferred template counts within each repertoire. In a later analysis, generation probabilities were computed using a VDJ recombination model fitted to out-of-frame rearrangements, and the results were checked against IGoR. Hypergeometric tests were used in a later analysis to score TCR-TCR, TCR-HLA and TCR-CMV co-occurrence, with a repertoire-size bias correction applied to the TCR pairs. In a later analysis, false discovery rates were estimated by permuting HLA or CMV assignments 20 times. In a later analysis, co-occurring TCRs were grouped with DBSCAN, and TCRdist sequence similarity was added when clustering was performed within HLA-allele-positive subsets. Co-occurrence clustering excluded repertoires with fewer than 30,000 or more than 120,000 public chains, plus five with anomalous nucleotide sharing. TCRdb took over this immuneACCESS table, retaining in-frame rearrangements with V and J assigned. Such tables are incomplete; in checked studies, under half of the missing clones stem from an unresolved V gene, and the remainder is unexplained. The V and J calls and clone size were taken over from that table, and D and trimming were inferred from the DNA. Recorded for this sample are 200,000 or so clones; 76% of them occurred a single time. The ten largest clones represent 0.6% to 0.65% of the sample.

Sequenced material: PBMCs. The TCR originated in a man aged 18 to 30 in good health and CMV-seronegative. Rearrangement joined TRBV28 to TRBJ2-7, with 11 bases matching TRBD1. The nucleotide sequence is TGTGCCAGCAGTAACTCCGGGACAGGGGGCTACGAGCAGTACTTC. Translation gives CASSNSGTGGYEQYF.